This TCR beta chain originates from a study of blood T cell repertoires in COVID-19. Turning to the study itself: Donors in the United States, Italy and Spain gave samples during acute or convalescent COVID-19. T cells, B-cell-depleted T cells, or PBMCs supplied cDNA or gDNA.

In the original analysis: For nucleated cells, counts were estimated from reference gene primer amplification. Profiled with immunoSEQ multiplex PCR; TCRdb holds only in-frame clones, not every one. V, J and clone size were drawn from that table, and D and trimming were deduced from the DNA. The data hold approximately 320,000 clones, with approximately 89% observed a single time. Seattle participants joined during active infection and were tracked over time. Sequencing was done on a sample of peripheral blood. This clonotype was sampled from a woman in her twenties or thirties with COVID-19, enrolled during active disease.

The DNA for the CDR3 is TGTGCCAGCAGTCCTCCCGGACAGGACTTCGAGCAGTACTTC. Amino acids: CASSPPGQDFEQYF. The rearrangement links TRBV28 to TRBJ2-7, with 7 bases aligning to TRBD1. In germline, CDR1 is MDHEN, CDR2 SYDVKM. J was trimmed by 6 bases and V by 5 bases; bases with no gene match: 10. CDR3 length: 14 residues. Complete variable domain (other parts from reference TRBV28 and TRBJ2-7): DVKVTQSSRYLVKRTGEKVFLECVQDMDHENMFWYRQDPGLGLRLIYFSYDVKMKEKGDIPEGYSVSREKKERFSLILESASTNQTSMYLCASSPPGQDFEQYFGPGTRLTVT.